This entry lists 16 T cell receptor beta chains sequenced from one sample in a study of blood T cell repertoires in COVID-19. The method was immunoSEQ multiplex PCR; TCRdb's version includes in-frame clones alone and lacks a portion of them. The sample has roughly 260,000 clones; roughly 87% are singletons. Input material: peripheral blood. The receptors were gathered from a woman aged 50 to 60 who had recovered from COVID-19.

This clone was detected only once. The V and J genes are TRBV11-1 and TRBJ1-6; perhaps TRBD1 as D (6 bases). This CDR3 has 15 amino acids. V lost 5 bases and J lost 10, with 18 bases in between. Germline CDR1 SGHAT, CDR2 FQDESV (reference sequence). CDR3 sequence (DNA): TGTGCCAGCAGCCGGGACATCGCCGGATGGTCACCCCTCCACTTT. Its protein product is CASSRDIAGWSPLHF.

This clone was counted a few times. A junction end diverges from the germline sequence, so it may reflect a read error. The chain recombines TRBV2 with TRBJ2-3; 15 bases agree with TRBD2. The CDR3 runs to 17 residues. Germline CDR1 and CDR2: SNHLY and FYNNEI. In DNA, the CDR3 is TGTGCCAGCACCAAAAGGGGACTAGCGGGGGGCACATATACGCAGTATTTT. Amino acids: CASTKRGLAGGTYTQYF.

This clone was seen a handful of times. An end of the junction does not agree with germline; a read error may underlie this. The chain recombines TRBV18 with TRBJ2-3; maybe TRBD2 (6 bases). Germline lookup yields CDR1 KGHSH and CDR2 LQKENI. The CDR3 length is 16 residues. CDR3: CASSPLSAEGTNTQYF. In DNA, the CDR3 is TGTGCCAGCTCACCACTATCGGCGGAGGGCACAAATACGCAGTATTTT.

The chain employs TRBV30 and TRBJ1-1; 9 nucleotides agree with TRBD1. Losses at the gene ends were 7 bases for V and 7 bases for J; bases not matched to a gene: 7. Germline loops: CDR1 GTSNPN, CDR2 SVGIG (reference sequence). The CDR3 totals 12 residues. The CDR3 DNA reads TGTGCCTCGGACAGGGGAGGAGATGAAGCTTTCTTT. Translating gives CASDRGGDEAFF.

This clone occurred once. The chain couples TRBV27 to TRBJ2-3; D gene unclear. The CDR3 is 14 amino acids. The germline V and J ends were trimmed by 4 bases and 2 bases, with 10 bases remaining between them. CDR1 is MNHEY, CDR2 SMNVEV, per germline (reference sequence). DNA for the CDR3: TGTGCCAGCAGTTCAGGAACCCACACAGATACGCAGTATTTT. It yields the protein CASSSGTHTDTQYF.

The chain employs TRBV30 and TRBJ1-5, with D hard to call. The CDR3 length is 13 residues. The germline V gene has CDR1 GTSNPN and CDR2 SVGIG (reference sequence). Trimming pared 5 bases from V and 0 bases from J, leaving 8 bases between. Written as DNA, the CDR3 is TGTGCCTGGCAACCTAATAGCAATCAGCCCCAGCATTTT. Translating gives CAWQPNSNQPQHF.

The V gene is TRBV7-9, the J gene TRBJ2-3; 7 bases agree with TRBD1. Trimming at V came to 4 bases and at J to 5 bases, leaving 9 bases not matched to a gene. CDR1 and CDR2 (germline): SEHNR, FQNEAQ (reference sequence). CDR3 length equals 15 residues. CDR3 sequence (DNA): TGTGCCAGCAGCTCAGCGAGACAGGGAAGAGATACGCAGTATTTT. Translated, it gives CASSSARQGRDTQYF.

This clone was counted between two and nine times. This chain uses TRBV5-1 with TRBJ2-7; 8 bases agree with TRBD2. CDR3 length: 16 residues. With 2 bases clipped from V and 4 bases from J, the junction kept 11 bases outside the gene matches. CDR1 and CDR2 from the germline V gene are SGHRS and YFSETQ. The CDR3 sequence is CASSLVPIAGGYEQYF. CDR3 nucleotides: TGCGCCAGCAGCTTAGTTCCGATTGCGGGAGGATACGAGCAGTACTTC.

The chain uses TRBV11-2 and TRBJ2-2; TRBD2 matches at 12 bases. Germline lookup yields CDR1 SGHAT and CDR2 FQNNGV. The CDR3 spans 19 residues. Unmatched junction bases numbered 9, after V lost 4 bases and J lost 0 bases. The CDR3, as DNA: TGTGCCAGCAGCTACTGGAGACTAGCGGGGGAAACGAACACCGGGGAGCTGTTTTTT. As protein: CASSYWRLAGETNTGELFF.

V gene TRBV6-5 combines with J gene TRBJ1-2, with D possibly matching TRBD1 (5 bases). The CDR3 has 13 amino acids. Trimming removed 2 bases at V and 6 bases at J, with 10 bases between. Germline V CDR1 and CDR2: MNHEY, SVGAGI. CDR3 residues: CASSYRGVDGYTF. The CDR3 coding sequence is TGTGCCAGCAGTTACAGGGGCGTTGATGGCTACACCTTC.

The chain links TRBV2 to TRBJ1-2; a possible D gene is TRBD1 (5 bases). The CDR3 loop spans 13 amino acids. Between the trimmed V and J ends, which lost 5 bases and 2 bases, there was a span of 9 bases. Germline V gives CDR1 SNHLY, CDR2 FYNNEI. CDR3 sequence reads: CASSYAGNYGYTF. CDR3 in DNA: TGTGCCAGCAGTTACGCAGGGAACTATGGCTACACCTTC.

The gene calls are TRBV6-5 and TRBJ2-7; tentative D call: TRBD1 (5 bases). The germline CDR1 and CDR2 sequences are MNHEY and SVGAGI. CDR3 length: 14 amino acids. V lost 6 bases and J lost 2, with 14 bases in between. The CDR3: CASRNPRVPYEQYF. The CDR3 DNA reads as TGTGCCAGCAGGAACCCCAGGGTGCCCTACGAGCAGTACTTC.

V gene TRBV19 combines with J gene TRBJ1-6; the D is unclear. Trimming shortened V by 4 bases and J by 8 bases, and 9 bases separated the two germline ends. The germline CDR1 and CDR2 sequences are LNHDA and SQIVND (reference sequence). The CDR3 is 13 amino acids. The CDR3 nucleotides read TGTGCCAGTAGTAACTACGGAGATTCACCCCTCCACTTT. Translation: CASSNYGDSPLHF.

The chain employs TRBV11-3 and TRBJ2-5; weak D call: TRBD2 (6 bases). Germline loops: CDR1 SGHNT, CDR2 YENEEA. The CDR3 consists of 13 residues. Between the trimmed V and J ends, which lost 5 bases and 9 bases, there was a span of 16 bases. CDR3: CASSLGEWEAQYF. The CDR3 DNA reads TGTGCCAGCAGCCTGGGGGAATGGGAGGCCCAGTACTTC.

The gene calls are TRBV5-8 and TRBJ1-4, with TRBD1 matching 7 bases. CDR3 size: 15 residues. Germline V CDR1 and CDR2: SGHTS, YDEGEE. V trimming: 4 bases; J trimming: 3 bases; junction bases outside the gene matches: 6. The CDR3 reads CASSPGQRPNEKLFF. The CDR3 coding sequence is TGTGCCAGCAGCCCGGGACAGAGACCTAATGAAAAACTGTTTTTT.

The chain employs TRBV2 and TRBJ2-1; D might be TRBD1 (5 bases). Between the trimmed V and J ends, which lost 5 bases and 4 bases, there was a span of 15 bases. Per germline, CDR1 SNHLY and CDR2 FYNNEI. The CDR3 loop spans 15 amino acids. The CDR3 DNA follows: TGTGCCAGCAGTCTAGAGCAGGGTCTGTACAATGAGCAGTTCTTC. This translates into CASSLEQGLYNEQFF.